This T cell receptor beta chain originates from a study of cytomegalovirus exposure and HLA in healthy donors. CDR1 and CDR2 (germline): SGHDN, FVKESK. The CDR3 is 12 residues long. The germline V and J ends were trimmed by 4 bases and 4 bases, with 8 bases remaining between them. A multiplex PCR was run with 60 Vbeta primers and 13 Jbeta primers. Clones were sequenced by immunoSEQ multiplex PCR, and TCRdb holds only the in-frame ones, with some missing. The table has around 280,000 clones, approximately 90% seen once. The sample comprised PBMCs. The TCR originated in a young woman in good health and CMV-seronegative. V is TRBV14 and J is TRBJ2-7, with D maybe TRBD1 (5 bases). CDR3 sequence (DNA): TGTGCCAGCAGCCCCCAGGGTTACGAGCAGTACTTC. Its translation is CASSPQGYEQYF.